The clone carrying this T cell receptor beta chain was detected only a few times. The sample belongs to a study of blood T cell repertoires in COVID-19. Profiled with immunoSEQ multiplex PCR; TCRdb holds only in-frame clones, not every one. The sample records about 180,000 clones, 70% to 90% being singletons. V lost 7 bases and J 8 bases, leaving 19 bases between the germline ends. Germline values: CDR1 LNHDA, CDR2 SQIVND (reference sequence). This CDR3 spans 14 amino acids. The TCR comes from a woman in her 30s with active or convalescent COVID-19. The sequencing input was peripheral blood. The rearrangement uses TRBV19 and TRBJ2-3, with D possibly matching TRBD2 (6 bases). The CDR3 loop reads CASTRTGEEGTQYF. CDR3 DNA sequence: TGTGCCAGTACCCGGACGGGGGAGGAAGGTACGCAGTATTTT.